This T cell receptor (beta chain) was documented in a study of blood T cell repertoires in COVID-19. V lost 1 base, J lost 8 bases, and 15 bases lay in between. There are 14 residues in the CDR3. CDR1 is SGHDT, CDR2 YYEEEE, per germline. Those enrolled, adults aged about 18 to 89 years, came from about 24 US areas. A PCR-confirmed or clinician-diagnosed COVID-19 case had contacted exposed participants within 2 weeks of entry. Some clones are missing from TCRdb's copy, which holds only in-frame ones; the method was immunoSEQ multiplex PCR. The sample holds 200,000 to 250,000 clones, approximately 88% seen once.

The material sequenced was PBMCs or T cells enriched from blood (not recorded which). The chain joins TRBV5-6 to TRBJ1-2; D ambiguous. This TCR was sampled from a woman between 25 and 40 years old who had been exposed to COVID-19. The CDR3 loop is CASSLSGVLGGYTF. The CDR3 DNA sequence: TGTGCCAGCAGCTTGTCCGGGGTCTTAGGCGGCTACACCTTC.